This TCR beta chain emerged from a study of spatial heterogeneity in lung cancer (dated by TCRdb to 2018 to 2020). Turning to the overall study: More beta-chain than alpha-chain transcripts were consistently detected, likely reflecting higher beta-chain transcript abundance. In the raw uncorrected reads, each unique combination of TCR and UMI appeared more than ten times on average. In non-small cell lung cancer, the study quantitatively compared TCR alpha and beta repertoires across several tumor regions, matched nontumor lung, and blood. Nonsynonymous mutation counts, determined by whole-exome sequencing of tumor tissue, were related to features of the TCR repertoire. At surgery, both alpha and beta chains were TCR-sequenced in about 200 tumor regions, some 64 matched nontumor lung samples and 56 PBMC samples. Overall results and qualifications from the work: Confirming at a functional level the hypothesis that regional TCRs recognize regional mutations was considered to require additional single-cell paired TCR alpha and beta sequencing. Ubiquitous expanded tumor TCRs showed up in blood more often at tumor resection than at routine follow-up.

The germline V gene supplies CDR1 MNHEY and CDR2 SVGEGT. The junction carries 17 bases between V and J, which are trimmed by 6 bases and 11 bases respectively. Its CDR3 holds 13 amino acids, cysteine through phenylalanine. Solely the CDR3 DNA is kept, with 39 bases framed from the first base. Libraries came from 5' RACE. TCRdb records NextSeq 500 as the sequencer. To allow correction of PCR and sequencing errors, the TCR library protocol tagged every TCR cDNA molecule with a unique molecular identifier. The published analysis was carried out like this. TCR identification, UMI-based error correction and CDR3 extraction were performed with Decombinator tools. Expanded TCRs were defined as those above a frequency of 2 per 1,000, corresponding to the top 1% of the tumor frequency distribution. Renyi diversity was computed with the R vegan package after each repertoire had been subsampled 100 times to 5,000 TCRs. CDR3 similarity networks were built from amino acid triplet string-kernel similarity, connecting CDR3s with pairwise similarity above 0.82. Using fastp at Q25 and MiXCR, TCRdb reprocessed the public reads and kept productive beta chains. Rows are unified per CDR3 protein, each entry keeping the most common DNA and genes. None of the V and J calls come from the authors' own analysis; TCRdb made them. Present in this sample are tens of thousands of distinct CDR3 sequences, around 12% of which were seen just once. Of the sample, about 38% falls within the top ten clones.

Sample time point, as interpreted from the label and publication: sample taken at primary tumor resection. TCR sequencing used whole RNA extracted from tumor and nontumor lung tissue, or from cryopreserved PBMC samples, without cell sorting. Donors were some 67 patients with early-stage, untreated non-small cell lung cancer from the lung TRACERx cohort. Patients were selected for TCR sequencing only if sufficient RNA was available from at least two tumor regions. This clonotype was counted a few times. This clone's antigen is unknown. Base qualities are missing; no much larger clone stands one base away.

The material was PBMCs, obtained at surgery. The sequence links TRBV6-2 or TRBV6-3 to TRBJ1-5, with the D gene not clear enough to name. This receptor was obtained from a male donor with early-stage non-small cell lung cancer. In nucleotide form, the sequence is TGTGCCAGCAGGAGGACGGTAGAGCTGACCCAGCATTTT. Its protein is CASRRTVELTQHF.